Sequencing of this TCR beta chain was carried out in a study of cytomegalovirus exposure and HLA in healthy donors. The study's findings and limits: As a later analysis showed, several of the most significant clusters appeared to be linked to common viral pathogens. Prior analysis indicated that the majority of TCR beta V segments exhibited productivity approximately 87% or approximately 30% of the time.

Concerning this clone itself: The antigen is undetermined.

Whereas donors were nominally healthy upon sampling, unrecorded immune exposures were probable. The PCR made use of 60 Vbeta and 13 Jbeta primers. Clones were sequenced by immunoSEQ multiplex PCR, and TCRdb holds only the in-frame ones, with some missing. The sample has some 150,000 clones, roughly 89% seen once; the top ten hold about 0.9%. CDR1 is SGHTA and CDR2 is FQGNSA in the germline V gene. The ends were cut back, 5 bases at V and 7 bases at J, with 17 bases in the middle. CDR3 length: 14 residues. The sample taken for sequencing was PBMCs. The receptor was derived from a woman between 25 and 40 years old in good health and CMV-seronegative. V usage is TRBV7-2 and J usage is TRBJ2-5; unclear D gene. CDR3 coding DNA: TGTGCCAGCAGCCCACCTTGGGCCCCCAGGACCCAGTACTTC. Amino acid sequence: CASSPPWAPRTQYF.